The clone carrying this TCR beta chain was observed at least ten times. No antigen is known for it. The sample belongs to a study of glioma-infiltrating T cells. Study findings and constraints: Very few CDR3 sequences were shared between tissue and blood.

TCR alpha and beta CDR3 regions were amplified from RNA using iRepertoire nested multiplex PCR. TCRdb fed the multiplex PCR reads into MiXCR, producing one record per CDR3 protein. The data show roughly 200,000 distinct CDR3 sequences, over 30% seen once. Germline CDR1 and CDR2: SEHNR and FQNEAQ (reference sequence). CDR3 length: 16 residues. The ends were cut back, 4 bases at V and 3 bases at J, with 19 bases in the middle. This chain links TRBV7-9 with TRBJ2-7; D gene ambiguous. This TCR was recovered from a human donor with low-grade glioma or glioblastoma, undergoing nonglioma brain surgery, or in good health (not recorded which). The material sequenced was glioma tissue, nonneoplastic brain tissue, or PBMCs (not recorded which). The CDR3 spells CASSSPPLDGHYEQYF. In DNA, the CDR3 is TGTGCCAGCAGCTCACCCCCTCTCGACGGGCACTACGAGCAGTACTTC.